This T cell receptor (beta chain) came from a study of breast tumors, draining lymph nodes, adjacent tissues. Study observations and caveats: Tumor repertoires ranked between lymph nodes and nontumor tissue in diversity, with V and J gene preferences. Findings are consistent with lymph node origin and intratumoral expansion of most tumor T cells. The lymph node origin of tumor T cells was framed as consistent with a hypothesis, not demonstrated.

Axillary draining lymph nodes of breast cancer patients supplied the node samples. TCRdb reprocessed the multiplex PCR reads with MiXCR, giving one entry per CDR3 protein. Altogether approximately 140,000 distinct CDR3 sequences are present, approximately 32% being singletons, with the ten largest covering 2.3%. In the case of this clonotype: What it binds is unknown.

The CDR3 runs 12 residues. With 2 bases removed from V and 2 bases from J, the gap between germline ends came to 0 bases. CDR1 SEHNR and CDR2 FQNEAQ come from the germline V gene (reference sequence). The TCR sequence derives from a female donor with breast cancer. Some clones in this sample may be carry-over from other donors' samples. Input material: axillary lymph node tissue. The chain employs TRBV7-9 and TRBJ1-4; D gene ambiguous. As DNA, the CDR3 is TGTGCCAGCAGCTTAACTAATGAAAAACTGTTTTTT. Translated, it gives CASSLTNEKLFF.